Shown below are 20 T cell receptor beta chains from a single sample sequenced in a study of CD8+CD57+ T cells in acquired aplastic anemia. TCR beta VDJ and CDR3 profiles were obtained from a genomic DNA template. Each CDR3 protein is one row after TCRdb ran MiXCR on the reads. The table includes some 200,000 distinct CDR3 sequences, about half detected once. Before being chosen for sequencing, patients had shown CD8+CD57+ cell expansion by flow cytometry. Sequencing used sorted CD4+, CD8+, or CD8+CD57+ T cells (not recorded which) from PBMCs. The receptors shown here come from a human donor with aplastic anemia.

V is TRBV9 and J is TRBJ1-2, with D unclear. Germline values: CDR1 SGDLS, CDR2 YYNGEE. There are 14 residues in the CDR3. Deletions cut 4 bases from V and 7 bases from J, with 17 bases between. CDR3 protein: CASSPHDNPGGYTF. In DNA form, the CDR3 reads TGTGCCAGCAGCCCACACGACAATCCGGGTGGCTACACCTTC.

For this clonotype: This likely comes from a read error, as the CDR3 has no conserved phenylalanine or tryptophan at its end. This chain uses TRBV6-1 with TRBJ1-3, with TRBD1 matching over 10 bases. With 3 bases clipped from V and 2 bases from J, the junction kept 4 bases outside the gene matches. Germline CDR1 and CDR2: MNHNS and SASEGT. The CDR3 length is 16 residues. The CDR3 nucleotides read TGTGCCAGCAGTGAGACAGGGGGCTTGGCTGGAAACACCATATATTCT. The encoded protein is CASSETGGLAGNTIYS.

This clonotype was counted only a few times. This sequence joins TRBV11-2 and TRBJ2-7; 7 bases align to TRBD2. The CDR3 consists of 12 residues. From germline, CDR1 is SGHAT and CDR2 FQNNGV. J gave up 10 bases and V 5 bases, and 8 bases lay outside the gene matches. The CDR3 nucleotides read TGTGCCAGCAGCCTAGGGACTACTTCACAGTACTTC. The encoded protein is CASSLGTTSQYF.

This clonotype was detected ten times or more. One end of the junction does not line up with germline, which may come from a read error. This chain connects TRBV20-1 to TRBJ2-5; TRBD2 matches 10 bases. The length of the CDR3 is 15 residues. Looked up from germline, CDR1 is DFQATT and CDR2 is SNEGSKA (reference sequence). Written as DNA, the CDR3 is TGCAGTACTAGAGAGACTAGCGGGTCCCAAGAGACCCAGTACTTC. It translates to CSTRETSGSQETQYF.

The sample holds many counts of this clonotype. The chain has TRBV20-1 and TRBJ1-2; D not resolved. The CDR3 is 13 residues long. The V gene's germline CDR1 is DFQATT and CDR2 SNEGSKA (reference sequence). The germline V and J ends were trimmed by 3 bases and 4 bases, with 12 bases remaining between them. CDR3 protein: CSASLPESYGYTF. The CDR3 DNA reads as TGCAGTGCTAGTCTGCCCGAGTCCTATGGCTACACCTTC.

This clonotype was detected only a few times. The chain combines TRBV12-3 or TRBV12-4 with TRBJ2-5, with 7 bases that match TRBD2. V gave up 3 bases and J gave up 4 bases; unmatched junction bases: 2. This CDR3 spans 13 amino acids. The CDR3 protein is CASSFGGGETQYF. The CDR3 region has the DNA TGTGCCAGCAGTTTTGGCGGGGGAGAGACCCAGTACTTC.

V gene TRBV9 combines with J gene TRBJ2-1, with TRBD2 identical over 7 bases. The CDR3 length is 15 residues. Trimming at V came to 4 bases and at J to 5 bases, leaving 9 bases not matched to a gene. Germline assignment: CDR1 SGDLS and CDR2 YYNGEE. In DNA form, the CDR3 reads TGTGCCAGCAGCCCTAGCGGTCAGGGTCACAATGAGCAGTTCTTC. Translating it yields CASSPSGQGHNEQFF.

This clonotype was observed many times. The CDR3 DNA is TGTGCCAGCAGCTTGGAGGGGGGGGCCTCCTACGAGCAGTACTTC. Translating gives CASSLEGGASYEQYF. The chain joins TRBV5-5 to TRBJ2-7; D perhaps matches TRBD2 (7 bases). There are 15 residues in the CDR3. Trimming took off 0 bases at V and 0 bases at J, with 10 bases between the two ends. Germline CDR1 SGHKS, CDR2 YYEKEE (reference sequence). Complete variable domain (other parts from reference TRBV5-5 and TRBJ2-7): DAGVTQSPTHLIKTRGQQVTLRCSPISGHKSVSWYQQVLGQGPQFIFQYYEKEERGRGNFPDRFSARQFPNYSSELNVNALLLGDSALYLCASSLEGGASYEQYFGPGTRLTVT.

This clonotype was picked up many times. The chain joins TRBV7-9 to TRBJ1-6; a weak D match, TRBD1 (5 bases). CDR3 length: 14 residues. Between the trimmed V and J ends, which lost 5 bases and 2 bases, there was a span of 7 bases. Germline CDR1 is SEHNR and CDR2 is FQNEAQ (reference sequence). Written as DNA, the CDR3 is TGTGCCAGCAGCCCACAGGCCTATAATTCACCCCTCCACTTT. Its protein is CASSPQAYNSPLHF.

This clonotype came up many times. V gene TRBV19 combines with J gene TRBJ1-5; 8 nucleotides align to TRBD1. This CDR3 has 14 residues. Germline assignment: CDR1 LNHDA and CDR2 SQIVND (reference sequence). V trimming: 4 bases; J trimming: 5 bases; junction bases outside the gene matches: 4. The CDR3 DNA is TGTGCCAGTAGTAAGACAGGGGATCATCAGCCCCAGCATTTT. Its protein product is CASSKTGDHQPQHF.

This clonotype occurred many times. The chain carries TRBV5-1 and TRBJ2-1, with 9 bases that match TRBD2. The V and J ends lost 0 bases and 8 bases, in that order; junction bases with no gene match: 9. CDR1 and CDR2 from the germline V gene are SGHRS and YFSETQ. The CDR3 contains 16 residues. As DNA, the CDR3 is TGCGCCAGCAGCTTGGGGCGGGGGGGCCATATCGATGAGCAGTTCTTC. Protein product: CASSLGRGGHIDEQFF.

This sequence joins TRBV3-1 and TRBJ2-2; a weak D match, TRBD2 (6 bases). The germline CDR1 and CDR2 sequences are LGHDT and YNNKEL (reference sequence). Trimming shortened V by 1 base and J by 2 bases, and 11 bases separated the two germline ends. The CDR3 is made up of 16 amino acids. CDR3 sequence reads: CASSQGPGGNTGELFF. The CDR3 coding sequence is TGTGCCAGCAGCCAAGGCCCCGGGGGTAACACCGGGGAGCTGTTTTTT. The full variable domain, completed using reference TRBV3-1 and TRBJ2-2, is DTAVSQTPKYLVTQMGNDKSIKCEQNLGHDTMYWYKQDSKKFLKIMFSYNNKELIINETVPNRFSPKSPDKAHLNLHINSLELGDSAVYFCASSQGPGGNTGELFFGEGSRLTVL.

Ten or more counts support this clonotype. The rearrangement links TRBV11-2 to TRBJ2-3; 7 nucleotides match TRBD1. CDR1 is SGHAT and CDR2 is FQNNGV in the germline V gene. The J segment lost 1 base and the V segment lost 6 bases, leaving 4 bases of the junction unmatched. CDR3 length: 14 amino acids. The CDR3, as DNA: TGTGCCAGCAGGCTCGGACAGGGCACAGATACGCAGTATTTT. Translating gives CASRLGQGTDTQYF.

This clonotype has a count of ten or more. CDR3 region: CAIRTPSGDTEAFF. CDR3 in DNA: TGTGCCATCCGGACTCCCTCGGGGGACACTGAAGCTTTCTTT. The J gene is TRBJ1-1, the V gene TRBV6-1; the D gene is possibly TRBD1 (5 bases). Trimming cost V 10 bases and J 3 bases, with 18 bases left between them. The CDR3 runs 14 residues. Germline V gene sequence: CDR1 MNHNS, CDR2 SASEGT.

This clonotype was counted ten times or more. The V call is TRBV7-2, the J call TRBJ2-2; 7 nucleotides match TRBD1. The CDR3 is 16 amino acids. Germline V gene data show CDR1 as SGHTA and CDR2 as FQGNSA. V lost 4 bases and J lost 4; bases outside the gene matches: 9. The CDR3 is CASSSFRDSGTGELFF. The CDR3 nucleotides are TGTGCCAGCAGCTCCTTCAGGGACAGTGGCACCGGGGAGCTGTTTTTT.

J is TRBJ2-7 and V is TRBV7-9; the match to TRBD1 covers 9 bases. Looked up from germline, CDR1 is SEHNR and CDR2 is FQNEAQ (reference sequence). J lost 1 base, V lost 5 bases, and 9 bases had no gene match. The CDR3 is 16 amino acids. The CDR3 region has the DNA TGTGCCAGCAGCACAGTTAAACAGGGGGCATCCTACGAGCAGTACTTC. Protein: CASSTVKQGASYEQYF.

This clonotype was observed at least ten times. The chain employs TRBV5-8 and TRBJ2-5, with TRBD1 identical over 9 bases. The CDR3 runs 15 residues. The germline CDR1 and CDR2 sequences are SGHTS and YDEGEE. J gave up 5 bases and V 4 bases, and 9 bases lay outside the gene matches. The CDR3 DNA sequence: TGTGCCAGCAGCCACCCGGGACAGGGTGTTGAGACCCAGTACTTC. Translating it yields CASSHPGQGVETQYF.

This clonotype was counted many times. The CDR3 DNA follows: TGTGCCAGCAGGGGGGTTGGGGGCAGGCCCCGATACAATGAGCAGTTCTTC. Protein product: CASRGVGGRPRYNEQFF. The chain recombines TRBV12-3 or TRBV12-4 with TRBJ2-1; perhaps TRBD1 as D (6 bases). Trimming stripped 6 bases from V and 4 bases from J, with 22 bases between. The CDR3 consists of 17 residues.

This clonotype was found many times. This chain links TRBV7-9 with TRBJ1-4; no firm D call. There are 15 residues in the CDR3. V was pared by 3 bases and J by 8 bases, with 16 bases between. Germline CDR1 reads SEHNR; CDR2 reads FQNEAQ (reference sequence). The CDR3 loop is CASSLANIPGEKLFF. The CDR3 DNA is TGTGCCAGCAGCTTGGCGAACATACCTGGGGAAAAACTGTTTTTT.

This chain uses TRBV7-2 with TRBJ2-3; 16 positions match TRBD2. The length of the CDR3 is 16 residues. The J segment lost 4 bases and the V segment lost 3 bases, leaving 1 base of the junction unmatched. The V gene's germline CDR1 is SGHTA and CDR2 FQGNSA. The CDR3, as DNA: TGTGCCAGCAGCTTCGGGACTAGCGGGGGGGCAGATACGCAGTATTTT. It codes for CASSFGTSGGADTQYF.